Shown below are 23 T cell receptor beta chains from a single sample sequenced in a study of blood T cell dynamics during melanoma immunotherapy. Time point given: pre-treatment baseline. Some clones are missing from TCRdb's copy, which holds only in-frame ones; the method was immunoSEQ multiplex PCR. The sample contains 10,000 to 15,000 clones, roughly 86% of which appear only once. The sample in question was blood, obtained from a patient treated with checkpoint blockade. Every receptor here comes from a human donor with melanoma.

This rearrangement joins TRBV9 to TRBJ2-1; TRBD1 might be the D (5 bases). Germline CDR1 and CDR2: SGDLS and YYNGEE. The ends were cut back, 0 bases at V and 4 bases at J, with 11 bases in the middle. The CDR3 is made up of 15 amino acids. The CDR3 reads CASSVEGMSYNEQFF. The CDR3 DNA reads TGTGCCAGCAGCGTAGAGGGGATGTCGTACAATGAGCAGTTCTTC.

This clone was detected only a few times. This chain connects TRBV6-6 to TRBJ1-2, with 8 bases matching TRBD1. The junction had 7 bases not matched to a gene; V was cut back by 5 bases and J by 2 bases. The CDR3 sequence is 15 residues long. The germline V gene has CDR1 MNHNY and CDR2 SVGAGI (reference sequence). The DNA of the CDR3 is TGTGCCAGCAGTACCTCGACAGGGGCCAACTATGGCTACACCTTC. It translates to CASSTSTGANYGYTF.

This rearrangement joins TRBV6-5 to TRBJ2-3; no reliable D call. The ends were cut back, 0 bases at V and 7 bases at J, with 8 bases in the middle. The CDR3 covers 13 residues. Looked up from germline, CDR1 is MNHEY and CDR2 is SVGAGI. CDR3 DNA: TGTGCCAGCAGTTACTCTCCCAGTTATACGCAGTATTTT. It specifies CASSYSPSYTQYF.

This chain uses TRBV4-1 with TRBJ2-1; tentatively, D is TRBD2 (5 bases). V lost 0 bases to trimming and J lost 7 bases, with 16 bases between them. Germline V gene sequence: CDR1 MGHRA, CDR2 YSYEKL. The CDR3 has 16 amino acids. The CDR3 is CASSQDLYARVNEQFF. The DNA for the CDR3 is TGCGCCAGCAGCCAAGATCTATACGCGCGGGTGAATGAGCAGTTCTTC.

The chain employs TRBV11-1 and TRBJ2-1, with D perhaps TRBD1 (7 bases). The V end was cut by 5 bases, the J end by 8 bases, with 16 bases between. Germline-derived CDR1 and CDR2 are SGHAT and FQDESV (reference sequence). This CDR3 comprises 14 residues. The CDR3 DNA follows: TGTGCCAGCAGCAACCGACTAGGGGGCGATGAGCAGTTCTTC. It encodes CASSNRLGGDEQFF.

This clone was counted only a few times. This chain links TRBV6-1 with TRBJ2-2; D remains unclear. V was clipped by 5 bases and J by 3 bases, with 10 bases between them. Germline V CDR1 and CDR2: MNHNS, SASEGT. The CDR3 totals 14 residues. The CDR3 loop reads CASSLGSDTGELFF. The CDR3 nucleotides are TGTGCCAGCAGTTTAGGCTCAGACACCGGGGAGCTGTTTTTT.

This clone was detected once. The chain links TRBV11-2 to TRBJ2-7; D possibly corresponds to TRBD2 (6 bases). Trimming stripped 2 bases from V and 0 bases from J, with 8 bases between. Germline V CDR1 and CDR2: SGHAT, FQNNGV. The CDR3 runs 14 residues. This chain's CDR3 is CASSLRSGSYEQYF. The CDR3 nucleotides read TGTGCCAGCAGCTTACGTAGCGGCTCCTACGAGCAGTACTTC. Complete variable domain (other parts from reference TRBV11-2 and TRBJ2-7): EAGVAQSPRYKIIEKRQSVAFWCNPISGHATLYWYQQILGQGPKLLIQFQNNGVVDDSQLPKDRFSAERLKGVDSTLKIQPAKLEDSAVYLCASSLRSGSYEQYFGPGTRLTVT.

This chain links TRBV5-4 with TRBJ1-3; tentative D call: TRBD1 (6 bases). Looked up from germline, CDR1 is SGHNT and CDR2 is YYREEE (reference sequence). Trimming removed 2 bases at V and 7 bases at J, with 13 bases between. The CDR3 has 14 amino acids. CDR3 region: CASSFSPGVNTIYF. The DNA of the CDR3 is TGTGCCAGCAGCTTTAGTCCAGGGGTTAACACCATATATTTT. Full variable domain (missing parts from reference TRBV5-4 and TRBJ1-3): ETGVTQSPTHLIKTRGQQVTLRCSSQSGHNTVSWYQQALGQGPQFIFQYYREEENGRGNFPPRFSGLQFPNYSSELNVNALELDDSALYLCASSFSPGVNTIYFGEGSWLTVV.

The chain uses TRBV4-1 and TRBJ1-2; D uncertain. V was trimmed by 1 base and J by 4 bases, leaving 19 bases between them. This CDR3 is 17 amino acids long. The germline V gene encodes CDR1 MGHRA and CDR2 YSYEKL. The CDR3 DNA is TGCGCCAGCAGCCAAGGTATATTCGGGGAAAAGGGCTATGGCTACACCTTC. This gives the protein CASSQGIFGEKGYGYTF.

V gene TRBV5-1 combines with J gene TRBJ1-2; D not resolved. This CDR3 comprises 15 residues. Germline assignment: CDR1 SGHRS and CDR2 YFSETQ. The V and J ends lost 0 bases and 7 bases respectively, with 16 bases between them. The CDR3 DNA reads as TGCGCCAGCAGCTTGGTTCGGGGAAGCGGTGCTGGCTACACCTTC. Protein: CASSLVRGSGAGYTF.

This CDR3 reads CSVEEGTSGRHEQYF. CDR3 nucleotide sequence: TGCAGCGTGGAGGAAGGGACTAGCGGGAGACACGAGCAGTACTTC. This chain uses TRBV29-1 with TRBJ2-7; 14 bases align to TRBD2. After removal of 6 bases from V and 5 bases from J, the junction contained 9 bases not matched to a gene. This CDR3 has 15 residues. CDR1 is SQVTM, CDR2 ANQGSEA, per germline.

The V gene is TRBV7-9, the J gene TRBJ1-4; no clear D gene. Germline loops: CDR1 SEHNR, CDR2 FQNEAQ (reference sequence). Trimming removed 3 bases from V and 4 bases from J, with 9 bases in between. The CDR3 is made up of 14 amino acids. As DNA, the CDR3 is TGTGCCAGCAGCTTGGGCTGGGATAATGAAAAACTGTTTTTT. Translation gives CASSLGWDNEKLFF. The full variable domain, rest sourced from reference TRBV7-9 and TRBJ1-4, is DTGVSQNPRHKITKRGQNVTFRCDPISEHNRLYWYRQTLGQGPEFLTYFQNEAQLEKSRLLSDRFSAERPKGSFSTLEIQRTEQGDSAMYLCASSLGWDNEKLFFGSGTQLSVL.

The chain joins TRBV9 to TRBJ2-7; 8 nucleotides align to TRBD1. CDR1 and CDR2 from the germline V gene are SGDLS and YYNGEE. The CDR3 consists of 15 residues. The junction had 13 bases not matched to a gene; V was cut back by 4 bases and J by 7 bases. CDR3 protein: CASSSGQGGLREQYF. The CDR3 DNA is TGTGCCAGCAGCTCCGGACAGGGAGGCCTACGGGAGCAGTACTTC.

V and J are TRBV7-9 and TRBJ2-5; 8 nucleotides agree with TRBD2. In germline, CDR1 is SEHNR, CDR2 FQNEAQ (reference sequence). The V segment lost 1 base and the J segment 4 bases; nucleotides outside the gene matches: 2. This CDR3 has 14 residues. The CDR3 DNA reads TGTGCCAGCAGCTTAGACGGGAGGGGAGAGACCCAGTACTTC. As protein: CASSLDGRGETQYF.

The CDR3, as DNA: TGTGCCAGCAGTTTCAGGGGTGAGGGTGGTATTTCACCCCTCCACTTT. It translates to CASSFRGEGGISPLHF. This chain joins TRBV28 and TRBJ1-6; weak D call: TRBD1 (6 bases). CDR1 and CDR2 from the germline V gene are MDHEN and SYDVKM. V was clipped by 3 bases and J by 9 bases, with 18 bases between them. This CDR3 has 16 amino acids.

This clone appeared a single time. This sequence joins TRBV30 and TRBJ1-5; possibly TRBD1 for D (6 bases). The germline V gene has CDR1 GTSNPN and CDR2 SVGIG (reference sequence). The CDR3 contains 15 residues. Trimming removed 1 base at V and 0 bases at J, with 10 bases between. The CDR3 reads CAWSEGVDSNQPQHF. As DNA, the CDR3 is TGTGCCTGGAGTGAGGGGGTAGATAGCAATCAGCCCCAGCATTTT.

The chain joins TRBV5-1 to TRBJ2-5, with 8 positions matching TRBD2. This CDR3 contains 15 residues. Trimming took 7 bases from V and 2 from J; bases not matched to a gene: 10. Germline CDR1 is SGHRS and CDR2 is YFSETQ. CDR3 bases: TGCGCCAGCCGTTCGATGCGGGAGGTACAAGAGACCCAGTACTTC. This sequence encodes CASRSMREVQETQYF.

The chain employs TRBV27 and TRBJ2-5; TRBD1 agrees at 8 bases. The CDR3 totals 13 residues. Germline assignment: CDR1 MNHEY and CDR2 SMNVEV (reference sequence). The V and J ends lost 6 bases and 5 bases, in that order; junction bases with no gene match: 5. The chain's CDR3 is CASRPQGAETQYF. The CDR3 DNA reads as TGTGCCAGCAGACCCCAGGGGGCTGAGACCCAGTACTTC.

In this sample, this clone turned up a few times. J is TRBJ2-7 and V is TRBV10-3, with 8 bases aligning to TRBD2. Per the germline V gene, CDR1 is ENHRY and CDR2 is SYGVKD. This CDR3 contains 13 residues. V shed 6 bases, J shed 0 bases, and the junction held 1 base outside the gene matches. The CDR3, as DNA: TGTGCCATCAGGCGGGGGGCCTCCTACGAGCAGTACTTC. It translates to CAIRRGASYEQYF.

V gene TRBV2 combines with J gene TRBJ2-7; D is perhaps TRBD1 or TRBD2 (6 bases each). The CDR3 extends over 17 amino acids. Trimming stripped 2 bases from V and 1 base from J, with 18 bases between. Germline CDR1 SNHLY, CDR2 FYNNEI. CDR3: CASSERGRKVRSYEQYF. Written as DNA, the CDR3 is TGTGCCAGCAGTGAAAGGGGGAGGAAGGTTCGTTCCTACGAGCAGTACTTC.

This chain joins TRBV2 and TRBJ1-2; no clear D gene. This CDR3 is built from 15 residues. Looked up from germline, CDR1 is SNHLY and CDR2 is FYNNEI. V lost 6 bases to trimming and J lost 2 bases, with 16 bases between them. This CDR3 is CASRGDKARNYGYTF. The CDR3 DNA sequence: TGTGCCAGCAGGGGCGACAAAGCCCGCAACTATGGCTACACCTTC.

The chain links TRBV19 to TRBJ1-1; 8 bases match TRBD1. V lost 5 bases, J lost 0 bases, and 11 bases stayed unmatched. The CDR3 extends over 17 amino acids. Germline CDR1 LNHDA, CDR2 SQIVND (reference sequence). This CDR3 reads CASSADRGYPMNTEAFF. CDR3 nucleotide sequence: TGTGCCAGTAGTGCTGACAGGGGTTATCCGATGAACACTGAAGCTTTCTTT.

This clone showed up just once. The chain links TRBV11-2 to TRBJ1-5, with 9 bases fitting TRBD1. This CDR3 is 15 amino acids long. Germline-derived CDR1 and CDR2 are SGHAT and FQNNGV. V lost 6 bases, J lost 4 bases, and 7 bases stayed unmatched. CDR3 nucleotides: TGTGCCAGCAGTTTGGACAGGGGCGCTAATCAGCCCCAGCATTTT. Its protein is CASSLDRGANQPQHF. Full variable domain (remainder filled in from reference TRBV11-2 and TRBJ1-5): EAGVAQSPRYKIIEKRQSVAFWCNPISGHATLYWYQQILGQGPKLLIQFQNNGVVDDSQLPKDRFSAERLKGVDSTLKIQPAKLEDSAVYLCASSLDRGANQPQHFGDGTRLSIL.